The 12 T cell receptor beta chains presented below share a single source sample, sequenced in a study of T cells in Graves' hyperthyroidism and ophthalmopathy. Amplification of TCR beta CDR3 regions used RNA as the template. HTBI primers were the set used in a first-round RT-PCR of the TCR CDR3. A single record per CDR3 protein comes from TCRdb applying MiXCR to the multiplex PCR reads. Found here are about 840,000 distinct CDR3 sequences, 38% of them singletons; the top ten hold 7.5% to 9.5%. Sequenced sample: blood. These TCRs come from a man younger than 35 with Graves' hyperthyroidism.

The V gene is TRBV12-3 or TRBV12-4, the J gene TRBJ1-5; a possible D gene is TRBD1 (5 bases). V was pared by 7 bases and J by 2 bases, with 12 bases between. The CDR3 covers 14 residues. The CDR3 bases are TGTGCCAGCACCACGGGGCAGGGCAATCAGCCCCAGCATTTT. It specifies CASTTGQGNQPQHF.

This rearrangement joins TRBV5-6 to TRBJ1-4; D is unclear. With 1 base removed from V and 3 bases from J, the gap between germline ends came to 10 bases. Per germline, CDR1 SGHDT and CDR2 YYEEEE. CDR3 length: 15 amino acids. The CDR3 loop reads CASSLIWESNEKLFF. For the CDR3, the DNA is TGTGCCAGCAGCTTGATCTGGGAGTCTAATGAAAAACTGTTTTTT.

Of note for this clonotype: One end of the junction fails to match germline, which may point to a read error. V usage is TRBV11-2 and J usage is TRBJ2-7, with TRBD1 as a possible D gene (6 bases). Germline values: CDR1 SGHAT, CDR2 FQNNGV. The CDR3 covers 16 residues. DNA for the CDR3: TGTGCCAGCAGCGCAACTGTGAGATACAGGGAGACAGAGCTGTACTTC. Translating it yields CASSATVRYRETELYF.

The rearrangement joins TRBV2 to TRBJ1-2; 10 nucleotides line up with TRBD1. Germline V CDR1 and CDR2: SNHLY, FYNNEI. This CDR3 spans 15 amino acids. V was pared by 2 bases and J by 8 bases, with 8 bases of the junction left unmatched. CDR3 residues: CASSERWTGGFGYTF. CDR3 DNA: TGTGCCAGCAGTGAAAGGTGGACAGGGGGGTTCGGCTACACCTTC.

This clonotype was seen repeatedly, ten times or more. V usage is TRBV29-1 and J usage is TRBJ2-7, with 7 nucleotides matching TRBD1. Germline CDR1 and CDR2: SQVTM and ANQGSEA. The CDR3 consists of 14 residues. Trimming removed 4 bases from V and 0 bases from J; junction bases left unmatched: 6. CDR3 sequence (DNA): TGCAGCGTTGGCAACGGGGACAGCTCCTACGAGCAGTACTTC. Encoded protein: CSVGNGDSSYEQYF.

This clonotype was observed a few times. The CDR3 DNA follows: TGCGCCAGCAGAGCATTAGGCCGGTTTGAAGCTTTCTTT. This translates into CASRALGRFEAFF. The genes are TRBV4-1 and TRBJ1-1; D unclear. Germline V gene lookup returns CDR1 MGHRA and CDR2 YSYEKL. This CDR3 has 13 residues. Trimming took 6 bases from V and 7 from J, leaving 15 bases between them.

As regards this clonotype: Given a much more abundant clone one base away, this may be a read error. The chain couples TRBV7-9 to TRBJ1-1, with a weak D call TRBD1 (6 bases). Trimming removed 5 bases from V and 0 bases from J, with 16 bases in between. From germline, CDR1 is SEHNR and CDR2 FQNEAQ (reference sequence). This CDR3 has 16 residues. The CDR3 nucleotides are TGTGCCAGCAGCGATTCAGGGGCAGGCATGAACACTGAAGCTTTCTTT. Translated, it gives CASSDSGAGMNTEAFF.

This clonotype was observed a handful of times. J is TRBJ2-7 and V is TRBV6-5; the D is unclear. The V gene lost 6 bases and the J gene lost 2 bases, with 11 bases spanning the gap. CDR1 is MNHEY, CDR2 SVGAGI, per germline. CDR3 length: 13 residues. CDR3 amino acids: CASRPTETYEQYF. The CDR3 DNA sequence: TGTGCCAGCAGACCGACGGAAACCTACGAGCAGTACTTC.

This clonotype was counted many times. The chain links TRBV9 to TRBJ2-5; 7 nucleotides agree with TRBD2. This CDR3 has 14 amino acids. Per germline, CDR1 SGDLS and CDR2 YYNGEE. The ends lost 3 bases at V and 1 base at J; junction bases unmatched: 3. CDR3 protein: CASSAERGQETQYF. In DNA, the CDR3 is TGTGCCAGCAGCGCGGAGCGGGGCCAAGAGACCCAGTACTTC.

This chain uses TRBV10-2 with TRBJ2-7; 13 nucleotides line up with TRBD2. The end of the DNA is better explained by TRBJ2-1, so the J call may be wrong. Per the germline V gene, CDR1 is WSHSY and CDR2 is SAAADI. This CDR3 has 15 amino acids. In DNA form, the CDR3 reads TGCGCCAGCAGTGTCACTAGCGGGGGGGGCGATGAGCAGTTCTTC. It specifies CASSVTSGGGDEQFF.

CDR3 sequence reads: CASSVGPLTGNTEAFF. DNA for the CDR3: TGCGCCAGCAGTGTGGGACCCCTGACAGGGAACACTGAAGCTTTCTTT. The chain combines TRBV10-1 with TRBJ1-1; TRBD1 is a possible D gene (6 bases). Germline loops: CDR1 WNHNN, CDR2 SYGVQD (reference sequence). The CDR3 is 16 residues long. The V end was cut by 4 bases, the J end by 1 base, with 16 bases between.

Note on this clonotype: This may stem from a read error, because a much larger clone lies one nucleotide away. The CDR3 bases are TGTGCTAGCAGCAATGGACAGGGGGCGCTCGGGACTGAAGCTTTCTTT. This encodes CASSNGQGALGTEAFF. The chain employs TRBV7-7 and TRBJ1-1; TRBD1 aligns across 11 bases. Looked up from germline, CDR1 is SSHAT and CDR2 is FNYEAQ (reference sequence). CDR3 size: 16 residues. Based on the CDR3 plus reference TRBV7-7 and TRBJ1-1, the full variable domain is GAGVSQSPRYKVTKRGQDVTLRCDPISSHATLYWYQQALGQGPEFLTYFNYEAQPDKSGLPSDRFSAERPEGSISTLTIQRTEQRDSAMYRCASSNGQGALGTEAFFGQGTRLTVV.